This passage covers 2 T cell receptor beta chains from one sample sequenced in a study of graft-versus-host responses after intestinal transplantation. Clones were read by immunoSEQ multiplex PCR, and TCRdb kept only the in-frame ones, dropping some. The sample yields tens of thousands of clones, about 96% seen once. Their antigens are not known. Sequenced material: unstimulated CD8+ T cells sorted from spleen or lymph node cells, taken before transplant. Receptor source: a human donor who was the organ donor for an intestinal transplant.

J is TRBJ1-1 and V is TRBV4-1; D uncertain. V was shortened by 1 base and J by 6 bases, with 12 bases between the two germline ends. The germline gives CDR1 MGHRA, CDR2 YSYEKL. The CDR3 has 14 amino acids. For the CDR3, the DNA is TGCGCCAGCAGCCAAGTTACGGGGATCGCTGAAGCTTTCTTT. Amino acids: CASSQVTGIAEAFF.

The rearrangement joins TRBV6-5 to TRBJ2-3; D possibly matches TRBD1 or TRBD2 (6 bases each). Germline CDR1 and CDR2: MNHEY and SVGAGI. The CDR3 covers 15 residues. With 2 bases removed from V and 1 base from J, the gap between germline ends came to 10 bases. The CDR3 coding sequence is TGTGCCAGCAGTTACGGGGGGCCGCGCACAGATACGCAGTATTTT. It codes for CASSYGGPRTDTQYF.